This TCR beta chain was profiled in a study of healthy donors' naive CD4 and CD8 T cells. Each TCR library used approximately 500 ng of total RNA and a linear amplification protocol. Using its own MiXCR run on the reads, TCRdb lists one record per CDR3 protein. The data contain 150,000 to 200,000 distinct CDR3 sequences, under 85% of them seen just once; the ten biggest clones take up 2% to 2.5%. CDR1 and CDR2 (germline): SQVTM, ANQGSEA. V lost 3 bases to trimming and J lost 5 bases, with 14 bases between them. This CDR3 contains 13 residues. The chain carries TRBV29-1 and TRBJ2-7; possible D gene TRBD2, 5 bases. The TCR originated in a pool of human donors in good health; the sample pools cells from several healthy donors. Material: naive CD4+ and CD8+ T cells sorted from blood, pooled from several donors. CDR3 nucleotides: TGCAGCGTTGATGGCCTGGCGAGGGACGAGCAGTACTTC. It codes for CSVDGLARDEQYF.